This record covers a single TCR beta chain. These data are taken from a study of blood T cell repertoires in COVID-19. CDR1 and CDR2 (germline): MNHEY, SVGAGI. There are 15 residues in the CDR3. V lost 5 bases, J lost 7 bases, and 8 bases stayed unmatched. Assay: immunoSEQ multiplex PCR; the TCRdb copy retains only in-frame clones and omits some. The sample holds just over 35,000 clones; about nine tenths are singletons and the top ten take 20% to 25%. The chain joins TRBV6-5 to TRBJ1-4; 9 bases match TRBD1. The origin of this receptor is a man in his 60s with acute or convalescent COVID-19. Sequencing used peripheral blood. Here the CDR3 reads CASSPTGGVGEKLFF. For the CDR3, the DNA is TGTGCCAGCAGTCCAACAGGGGGCGTTGGTGAAAAACTGTTTTTT.